Included here is one TCR beta chain sequence, with context. Antigen specificity is unknown. Trimming shortened V by 4 bases and J by 2 bases, and 21 bases separated the two germline ends. This CDR3 contains 17 residues. CDR1 is SGHRS, CDR2 YFSETQ, per germline. Quantitative 5'-RACE with molecular barcodes was used to make the TCR beta libraries. TCRdb processed the 5' RACE reads anew with MiXCR; each CDR3 protein has one entry. Here the sample spans fewer than 400,000 distinct CDR3 sequences, about 15% being singletons. The data were obtained in a study of CD8 T cells in ankylosing spondylitis. Overall study findings and caveats: Reports say disease-linked clones showed up significantly more in matched ankylosing spondylitis synovial fluid. Seemingly characteristic of ankylosing spondylitis blood was a TCR beta motif consisting of about 8 highly homologous variants.

The chain couples TRBV5-1 to TRBJ2-5; D ambiguous. The sequence was obtained from a male donor with ankylosing spondylitis or in good health (not recorded which). The sample was blood, either unsorted or a sorted T cell fraction (not recorded which). This CDR3 is CASSLRDTGLIQETQYF. The DNA for the CDR3 is TGCGCCAGCAGCCTCCGCGACACGGGTCTAATACAAGAGACCCAGTACTTC. Complete variable domain (other parts from reference TRBV5-1 and TRBJ2-5): KAGVTQTPRYLIKTRGQQVTLSCSPISGHRSVSWYQQTPGQGLQFLFEYFSETQRNKGNFPGRFSGRQFSNSRSEMNVSTLELGDSALYLCASSLRDTGLIQETQYFGPGTRLLVL.